A selection of T cell receptor beta chains follows, all from one sample in a study of molecular identifiers for immune sequencing clone quantification. TCRdb redid the calling of the PCR reads with MiXCR, one entry per CDR3 protein. In the table there are some 70,000 distinct CDR3 sequences, 15% to 20% of which are singletons. Sequenced: naive CD8+ T cells from blood, with Jurkat cell RNA spiked in. Receptors originate from a human donor in good health. Some libraries in this study had Jurkat cell RNA spiked in. The CDR3 runs from the conserved cysteine through the conserved F or W. The order of the fields is CDR3 length, V gene, J gene, CDR3 protein.

len: 16
v_gene: TRBV3-1
j_gene: TRBJ2-1
CDR3aa: CASSQGSGRASSEQFF

len: 14
v_gene: TRBV12-3/TRBV12-4
j_gene: TRBJ2-5
CDR3aa: CASRLDRGKETQYF

len: 16
v_gene: TRBV24-1
j_gene: TRBJ1-5
CDR3aa: CATSDTGQGRLQPQHF

len: 14
v_gene: TRBV7-8
j_gene: TRBJ2-5
CDR3aa: CASSLYVRSETQYF

len: 18
v_gene: TRBV12-3/TRBV12-4
j_gene: TRBJ2-7
CDR3aa: CASSPYSQGARDWSEQYF

len: 15
v_gene: TRBV20-1
j_gene: TRBJ2-1
CDR3aa: CSARLTSGNYNEQFF

len: 14
v_gene: TRBV4-1
j_gene: TRBJ1-2
CDR3aa: CASSLTGSVDGYTF

len: 14
v_gene: TRBV3-1
j_gene: TRBJ1-5
CDR3aa: CASSQVFEGQPQHF

len: 16
v_gene: TRBV20-1
j_gene: TRBJ2-3
CDR3aa: CSARDTHSTWGDTQYF

len: 13
v_gene: TRBV27
j_gene: TRBJ2-5
CDR3aa: CASSFLSMETQYF

len: 12
v_gene: TRBV7-9
j_gene: TRBJ2-1
CDR3aa: CASGLEYNEQFF

len: 15
v_gene: TRBV13
j_gene: TRBJ2-7
CDR3aa: CASSSLLEVEGEQYF

len: 15
v_gene: TRBV7-9
j_gene: TRBJ2-5
CDR3aa: CASSFLQGEGETQYF

len: 15
v_gene: TRBV10-3
j_gene: TRBJ2-3
CDR3aa: CAISDPGTSTDTQYF

len: 14
v_gene: TRBV6-5
j_gene: TRBJ2-7
CDR3aa: CASSGPTGSGEQYF

len: 15
v_gene: TRBV27
j_gene: TRBJ2-7
CDR3aa: CASSSGVAGAYEQYF

len: 14
v_gene: TRBV4-1
j_gene: TRBJ2-7
CDR3aa: CASSLGGPTYEQYF

len: 14
v_gene: TRBV28
j_gene: TRBJ2-7
CDR3aa: CASSLGRHLYEQYF

len: 14
v_gene: TRBV29-1
j_gene: TRBJ2-7
CDR3aa: CSVTGQGTPYEQYF

len: 18
v_gene: TRBV30
j_gene: TRBJ2-2
CDR3aa: CAWSVIRLAGGSTGELFF

len: 15
v_gene: TRBV19
j_gene: TRBJ2-7
CDR3aa: CASSLGFSTSYEQYF

len: 17
v_gene: TRBV6-1
j_gene: TRBJ2-6
CDR3aa: CASLRDRGLSGANVLTF

len: 13
v_gene: TRBV5-4
j_gene: TRBJ2-1
CDR3aa: CASSHGTHNEQFF

len: 15
v_gene: TRBV6-5
j_gene: TRBJ1-1
CDR3aa: CASSYSSGMGTEAFF

len: 10
v_gene: TRBV20-1
j_gene: TRBJ2-7
CDR3aa: CSAVTYEQYF

len: 13
v_gene: TRBV30
j_gene: TRBJ2-7
CDR3aa: CAWSRDYPDEQYF

len: 15
v_gene: TRBV13
j_gene: TRBJ2-7
CDR3aa: CASSLAGTVSYEQYF

len: 15
v_gene: TRBV5-1
j_gene: TRBJ2-7
CDR3aa: CASSFAGGSSYEQYF

len: 14
v_gene: TRBV11-3
j_gene: TRBJ2-3
CDR3aa: CASSLDFSEDTQYF

len: 15
v_gene: TRBV3-1
j_gene: TRBJ1-1
CDR3aa: CAGSQDASGGTEAFF

len: 14
v_gene: TRBV3-1
j_gene: TRBJ2-7
CDR3aa: CASRDGRGFYEQYF

len: 15
v_gene: TRBV29-1
j_gene: TRBJ2-7
CDR3aa: CSVEGTAQTSYEQYF

len: 19
v_gene: TRBV7-9
j_gene: TRBJ1-2
CDR3aa: CASSQALGRMDTYNYGYTF

len: 14
v_gene: TRBV30
j_gene: TRBJ1-2
CDR3aa: CAWSVGGNMYGYTF

len: 12
v_gene: TRBV3-1
j_gene: TRBJ2-7
CDR3aa: CVSSPNTYGQYF

len: 16
v_gene: TRBV3-1
j_gene: TRBJ2-7
CDR3aa: CASGQGPGLVSYEQYF

len: 14
v_gene: TRBV4-1
j_gene: TRBJ2-5
CDR3aa: CASSRQDGLETQYF

len: 14
v_gene: TRBV20-1
j_gene: TRBJ2-1
CDR3aa: CSARDGDLYNEQFF

len: 14
v_gene: TRBV25-1
j_gene: TRBJ1-4
CDR3aa: CASSAGQGAEKLFF

len: 15
v_gene: TRBV6-2/TRBV6-3
j_gene: TRBJ2-7
CDR3aa: CATSKGASGSYEQYF

len: 16
v_gene: TRBV6-5
j_gene: TRBJ2-7
CDR3aa: CASSATGLAGPLEQYF

len: 19
v_gene: TRBV6-5
j_gene: TRBJ2-1
CDR3aa: CASSDWTSGIPRSYNEQFF

len: 14
v_gene: TRBV9
j_gene: TRBJ2-7
CDR3aa: CASSVEGGRNEQYF

len: 15
v_gene: TRBV27
j_gene: TRBJ2-5
CDR3aa: CASSLSAGTVETQYF

len: 15
v_gene: TRBV15
j_gene: TRBJ2-7
CDR3aa: CATSRDRGGPYEQYF

len: 13
v_gene: TRBV7-3
j_gene: TRBJ2-1
CDR3aa: CASSLTARGEQFF

len: 18
v_gene: TRBV20-1
j_gene: TRBJ2-2
CDR3aa: CSARDSFRREENTGELFF

len: 15
v_gene: TRBV4-1
j_gene: TRBJ1-1
CDR3aa: CASSQVGTANTEAFF

len: 18
v_gene: TRBV7-2
j_gene: TRBJ2-1
CDR3aa: CASSLAGVRDFSYNEQFF

len: 16
v_gene: TRBV6-2/TRBV6-3
j_gene: TRBJ2-3
CDR3aa: CASSYFSSGSTDTQYF

len: 11
v_gene: TRBV24-1
j_gene: TRBJ2-1
CDR3aa: CATEWDNEQFF

len: 11
v_gene: TRBV5-5
j_gene: TRBJ2-1
CDR3aa: CASSLYNEQFF